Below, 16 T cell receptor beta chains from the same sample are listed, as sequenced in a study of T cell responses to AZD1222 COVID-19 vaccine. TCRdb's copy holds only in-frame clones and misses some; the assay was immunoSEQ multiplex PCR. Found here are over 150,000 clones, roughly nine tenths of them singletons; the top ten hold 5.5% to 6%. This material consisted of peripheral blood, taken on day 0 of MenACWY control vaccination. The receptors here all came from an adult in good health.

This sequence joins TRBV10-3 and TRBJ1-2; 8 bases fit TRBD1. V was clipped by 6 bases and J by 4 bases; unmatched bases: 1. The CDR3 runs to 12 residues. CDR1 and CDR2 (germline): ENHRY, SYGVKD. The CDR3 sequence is CAIRQGGYGYTF. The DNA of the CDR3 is TGTGCCATCAGACAGGGGGGCTATGGCTACACCTTC.

The CDR3 protein is CASSVKVFDEKLFF. The CDR3 nucleotides are TGTGCCAGCAGTGTTAAGGTTTTCGATGAAAAACTGTTTTTT. The V and J genes are TRBV25-1 and TRBJ1-4; D unresolved. The germline CDR1 and CDR2 sequences are MGHDK and SYGVNS. The CDR3 is made up of 14 amino acids. Trimming left V 4 bases short and J 6 bases short, with 12 bases between.

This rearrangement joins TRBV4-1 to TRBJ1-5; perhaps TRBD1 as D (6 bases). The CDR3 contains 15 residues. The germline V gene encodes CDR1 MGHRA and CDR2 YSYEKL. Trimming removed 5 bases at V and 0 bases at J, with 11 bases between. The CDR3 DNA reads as TGCGCCAGCAGCTGGGGGGCCCATAGCAATCAGCCCCAGCATTTT. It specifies CASSWGAHSNQPQHF.

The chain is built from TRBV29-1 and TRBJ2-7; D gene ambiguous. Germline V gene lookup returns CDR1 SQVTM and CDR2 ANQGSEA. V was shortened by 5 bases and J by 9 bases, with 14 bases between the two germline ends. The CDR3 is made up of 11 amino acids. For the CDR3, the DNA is TGCAGCGTTCATAACCCCAGTCGGCAGTACGTC. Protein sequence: CSVHNPSRQYV.

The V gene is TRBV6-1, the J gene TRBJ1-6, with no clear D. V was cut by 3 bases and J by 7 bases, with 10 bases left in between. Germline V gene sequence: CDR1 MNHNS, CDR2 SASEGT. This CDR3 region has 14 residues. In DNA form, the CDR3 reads TGTGCCAGCAGTGATGCCTTAGGGAATTCACCCCTCCACTTT. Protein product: CASSDALGNSPLHF.

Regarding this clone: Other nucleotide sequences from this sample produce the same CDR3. CDR3 protein: CASSQEPNYGYTF. The CDR3 nucleotides are TGTGCCAGCAGCCAAGAACCCAACTATGGCTACACCTTC. The V call is TRBV3-1 (or the pseudogene TRBV3-2), the J call TRBJ1-2; D is undetermined. The CDR3 runs to 13 residues. The V gene's germline CDR1 is LGHDT and CDR2 YNNKEL (reference sequence). V lost 0 bases to trimming and J lost 2 bases, with 4 bases between them.

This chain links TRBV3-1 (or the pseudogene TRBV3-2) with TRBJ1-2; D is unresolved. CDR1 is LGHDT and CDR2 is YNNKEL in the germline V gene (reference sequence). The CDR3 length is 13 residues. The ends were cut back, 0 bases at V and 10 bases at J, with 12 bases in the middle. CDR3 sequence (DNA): TGTGCCAGCAGCCAAGAAATTGCAGGCCACTACACCTTC. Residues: CASSQEIAGHYTF.

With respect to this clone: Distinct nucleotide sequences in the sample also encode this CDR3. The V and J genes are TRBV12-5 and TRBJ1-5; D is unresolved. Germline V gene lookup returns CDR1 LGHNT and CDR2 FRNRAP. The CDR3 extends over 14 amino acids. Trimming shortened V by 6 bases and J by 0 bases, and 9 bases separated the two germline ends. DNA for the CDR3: TGTGCTAGTGGCGAGGGAAATAGCAATCAGCCCCAGCATTTT. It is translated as CASGEGNSNQPQHF.

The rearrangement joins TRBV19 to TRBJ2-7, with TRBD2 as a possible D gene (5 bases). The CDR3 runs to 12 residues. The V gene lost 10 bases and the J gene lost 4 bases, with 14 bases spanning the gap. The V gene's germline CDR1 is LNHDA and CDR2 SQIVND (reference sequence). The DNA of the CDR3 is TGTGCCACCTCCTCCCGGGGATACGAGCAGTACTTC. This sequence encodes CATSSRGYEQYF.

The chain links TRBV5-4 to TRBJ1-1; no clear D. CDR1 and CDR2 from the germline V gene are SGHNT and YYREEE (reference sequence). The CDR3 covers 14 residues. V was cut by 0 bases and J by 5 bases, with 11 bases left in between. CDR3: CASSLDSQLTEAFF. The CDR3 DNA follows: TGTGCCAGCAGCTTGGACAGTCAATTAACTGAAGCTTTCTTT.

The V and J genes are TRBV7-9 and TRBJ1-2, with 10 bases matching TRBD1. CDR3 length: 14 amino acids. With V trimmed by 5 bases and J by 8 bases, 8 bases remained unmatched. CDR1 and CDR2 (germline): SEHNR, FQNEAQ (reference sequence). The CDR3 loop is CASSRGTGVGGYTF. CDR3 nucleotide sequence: TGTGCCAGCAGCAGAGGGACAGGGGTGGGCGGCTACACCTTC.

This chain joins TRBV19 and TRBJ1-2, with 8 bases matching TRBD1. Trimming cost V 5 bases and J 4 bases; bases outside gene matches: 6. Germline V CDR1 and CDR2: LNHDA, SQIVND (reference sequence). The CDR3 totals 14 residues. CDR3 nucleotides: TGTGCCAGTAGTCAGGGGGCGCGGGCCTATGGCTACACCTTC. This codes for CASSQGARAYGYTF.

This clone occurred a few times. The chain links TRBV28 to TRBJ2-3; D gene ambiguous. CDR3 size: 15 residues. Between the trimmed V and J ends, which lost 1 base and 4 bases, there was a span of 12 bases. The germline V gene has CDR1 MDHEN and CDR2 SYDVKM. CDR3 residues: CASSLSPRASDTQYF. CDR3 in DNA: TGTGCCAGCAGTTTATCTCCTAGGGCTTCAGATACGCAGTATTTT.

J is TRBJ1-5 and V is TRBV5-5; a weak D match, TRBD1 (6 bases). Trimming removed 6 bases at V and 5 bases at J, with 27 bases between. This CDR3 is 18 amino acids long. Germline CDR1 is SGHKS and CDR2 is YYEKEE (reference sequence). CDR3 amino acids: CASILDRPPLERYQPQHF. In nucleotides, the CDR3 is TGTGCCAGCATCCTAGACAGGCCACCCCTAGAAAGATATCAGCCCCAGCATTTT.

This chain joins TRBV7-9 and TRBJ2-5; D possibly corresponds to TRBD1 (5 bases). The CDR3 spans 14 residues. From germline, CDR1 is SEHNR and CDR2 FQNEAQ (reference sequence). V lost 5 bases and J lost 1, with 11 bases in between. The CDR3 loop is CASSPRVGQETQYF. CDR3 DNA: TGTGCCAGCAGCCCCAGGGTTGGCCAAGAGACCCAGTACTTC.

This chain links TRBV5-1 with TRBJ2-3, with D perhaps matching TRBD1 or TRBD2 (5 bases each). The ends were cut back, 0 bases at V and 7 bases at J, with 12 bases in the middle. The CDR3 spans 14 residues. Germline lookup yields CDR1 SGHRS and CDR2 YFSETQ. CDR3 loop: CASSLGTGTHTQYF. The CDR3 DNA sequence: TGCGCCAGCAGCTTGGGTACGGGGACCCATACGCAGTATTTT.